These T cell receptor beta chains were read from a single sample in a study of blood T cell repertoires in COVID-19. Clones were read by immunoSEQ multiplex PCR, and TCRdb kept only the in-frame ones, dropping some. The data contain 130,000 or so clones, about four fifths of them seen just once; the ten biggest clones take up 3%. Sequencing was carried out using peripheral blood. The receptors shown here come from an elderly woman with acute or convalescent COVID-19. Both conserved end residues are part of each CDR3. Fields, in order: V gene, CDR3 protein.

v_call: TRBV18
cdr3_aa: CASSPSDQAQPQHF

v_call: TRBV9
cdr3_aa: CASSVGRVTGRSANYGYTF

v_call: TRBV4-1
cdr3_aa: CASSQDWASGDAIYNEQFF

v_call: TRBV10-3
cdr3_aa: CAIRGLAGGEQYF

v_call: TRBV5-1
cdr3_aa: CASRRDRVDGYTF

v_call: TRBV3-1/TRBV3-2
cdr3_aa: CASSQDLWGANYGYTF

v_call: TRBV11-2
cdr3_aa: CASSLGGPNTEAFF

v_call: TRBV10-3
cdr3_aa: CAISDRSGDSYNEQFF

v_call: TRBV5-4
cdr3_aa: CASTMGGRADTQYF

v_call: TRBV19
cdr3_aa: CASTFRGGKDTQYF

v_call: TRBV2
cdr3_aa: CASSADRGDTIYF

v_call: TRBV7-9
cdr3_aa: CASSRAGEKDEKLFF

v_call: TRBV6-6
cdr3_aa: CASRPGTEAFF

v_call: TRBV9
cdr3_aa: CASSVVQGGEKLFF

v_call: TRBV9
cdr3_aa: CASSELAGSANEKLFF

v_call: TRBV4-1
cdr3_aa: CASRPGTGGDGTEAFF

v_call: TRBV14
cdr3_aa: CASSQDELTGELFF

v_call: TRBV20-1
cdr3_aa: CSASTPLGGGYTF

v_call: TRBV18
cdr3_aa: CASSPLWQGGHGYTF